This entry is about one TCR beta chain. Germline V gene data show CDR1 as MDHEN and CDR2 as SYDVKM. This CDR3 is 15 amino acids long. The J segment lost 7 bases and the V segment lost 6 bases, leaving 10 bases of the junction unmatched. Researchers ran the PCR with 60 Vbeta and 13 Jbeta primers. Sequencing used immunoSEQ multiplex PCR; TCRdb keeps in-frame clones, though not all of them. Of under 200,000 clones listed, 79% are singletons. These data are taken from a study of cytomegalovirus exposure and HLA in healthy donors. Healthy bone marrow donors made up the donors. The sequencing input was PBMCs. J is TRBJ2-7 and V is TRBV28, with TRBD1 matching over 12 bases. This TCR derives from a woman aged 35 to 49 in good health and CMV-seronegative. The CDR3 nucleotides read TGTGCCAGCAGGCCGGGGGACAGGGGGCTGAAGGAGCAGTACTTC. It yields the protein CASRPGDRGLKEQYF.